A single sample is the source of the 30 T cell receptor beta chains below, sequenced in a study of blood T cell repertoires in COVID-19. This table comes from immunoSEQ multiplex PCR, and its TCRdb copy is limited to in-frame clones, with some not included. The sample has 80,000 to 95,000 clones; about 77% are singletons. Sequencing was carried out using peripheral blood. Receptor source: a woman at least 80 years old with acute or convalescent COVID-19.

The gene calls are TRBV24-1 and TRBJ1-2, with TRBD1 matching 7 bases. CDR1 is KGHDR, CDR2 SFDVKD, per germline. The CDR3 covers 15 residues. The trim removed 2 bases at V and 3 bases at J, leaving 5 bases unmatched. The CDR3 DNA reads TGTGCCACCAGTGATTCGACAGGGTGGCACTATGGCTACACCTTC. The encoded protein is CATSDSTGWHYGYTF.

The chain employs TRBV25-1 and TRBJ1-2; D is possibly TRBD1 (5 bases). This CDR3 contains 14 residues. The V gene lost 1 base and the J gene lost 8 bases, with 14 bases spanning the gap. Germline-derived CDR1 and CDR2 are MGHDK and SYGVNS. DNA of the CDR3: TGTGCCAGCAGTGAATGGGGGGTATATTACGGCTACACCTTC. It codes for CASSEWGVYYGYTF.

The V call is TRBV28, the J call TRBJ1-1; D is uncertain. This CDR3 comprises 15 residues. V gave up 0 bases and J gave up 3 bases, with 11 bases separating them. The V gene's germline CDR1 is MDHEN and CDR2 SYDVKM. The CDR3: CASSLWAAQDTEAFF. The CDR3 nucleotides read TGTGCCAGCAGTTTATGGGCAGCCCAGGACACTGAAGCTTTCTTT.

The rearrangement links TRBV9 to TRBJ1-1; tentative D call: TRBD1 (5 bases). Germline values: CDR1 SGDLS, CDR2 YYNGEE. The CDR3 extends over 16 amino acids. Trimming stripped 4 bases from V and 0 bases from J, with 16 bases between. Here the CDR3 reads CASSSHPAGMNTEAFF. DNA of the CDR3: TGTGCCAGCAGCTCCCATCCGGCAGGGATGAACACTGAAGCTTTCTTT.

This chain uses TRBV7-9 with TRBJ2-1; TRBD2 matches 9 bases. V was clipped by 3 bases and J by 7 bases; unmatched bases: 7. In germline, CDR1 is SEHNR, CDR2 FQNEAQ (reference sequence). The CDR3 is made up of 15 amino acids. The CDR3 DNA reads TGTGCCAGCAGCTTTGGAGAGACTAGCGGAAATGAGCAGTTCTTC. The encoded protein is CASSFGETSGNEQFF.

The CDR3 reads CASSSGTGTIRNTEAFF. The CDR3 DNA reads as TGTGCCAGCAGTTCGGGGACAGGGACCATCCGAAACACTGAAGCTTTCTTT. V and J are TRBV27 and TRBJ1-1, with 9 bases aligning to TRBD1. The CDR3 length is 17 residues. J gave up 2 bases and V 4 bases, and 11 bases lay outside the gene matches. CDR1 is MNHEY and CDR2 is SMNVEV in the germline V gene (reference sequence).

This chain links TRBV7-2 with TRBJ2-6; possible D gene TRBD1, 5 bases. Germline assignment: CDR1 SGHTA and CDR2 FQGNSA. Deletions cut 4 bases from V and 2 bases from J, with 12 bases between. The CDR3 is 16 residues long. CDR3 loop: CASSSRTGAGANVLTF. CDR3 nucleotide sequence: TGTGCCAGCAGCTCTAGAACAGGCGCTGGGGCCAACGTCCTGACTTTC.

The chain combines TRBV27 with TRBJ1-1, with D possibly matching TRBD1 (5 bases). The CDR3 totals 12 residues. Trimming stripped 6 bases from V and 4 bases from J, with 9 bases between. Germline CDR1 is MNHEY and CDR2 is SMNVEV (reference sequence). CDR3 sequence reads: CASRQGGTEAFF. CDR3 in DNA: TGTGCCAGCAGGCAGGGAGGCACTGAAGCTTTCTTT.

The CDR3 nucleotides read TGTGCCAGCAGCTTATGGCTAGCGGGGGGGCGGACCGGGGAGCTGTTTTTT. It is translated as CASSLWLAGGRTGELFF. The genes are TRBV7-2 and TRBJ2-2; 12 nucleotides match TRBD2. The CDR3 has 17 residues. With V trimmed by 2 bases and J by 5 bases, 6 bases remained unmatched. Germline V gene lookup returns CDR1 SGHTA and CDR2 FQGNSA.

The chain is built from TRBV5-1 and TRBJ2-2, with D unclear. V was clipped by 4 bases and J by 3 bases, with 16 bases between them. The germline V gene has CDR1 SGHRS and CDR2 YFSETQ. The CDR3 has 16 residues. The CDR3 DNA reads TGCGCCAGCAGCCCCGCCCCCACTGACTACACCGGGGAGCTGTTTTTT. Encoded protein: CASSPAPTDYTGELFF.

The chain employs TRBV6-5 and TRBJ2-7, with TRBD2 matching over 10 bases. The V segment lost 10 bases and the J segment 7 bases; nucleotides outside the gene matches: 7. CDR1 is MNHEY and CDR2 is SVGAGI in the germline V gene. The CDR3 has 12 residues. The CDR3 nucleotides read TGTGCCACTTCGCCGGGACTAGCGGAGCAGTACTTC. Its translation: CATSPGLAEQYF.

The chain uses TRBV5-1 and TRBJ2-3; D unclear. The CDR3 consists of 14 residues. Trimming removed 1 base from V and 0 bases from J, with 6 bases in between. The germline CDR1 and CDR2 sequences are SGHRS and YFSETQ. The CDR3 DNA reads TGCGCCAGCAGCTTGCTTAGCAGCACAGATACGCAGTATTTT. Its protein is CASSLLSSTDTQYF. Filled out from reference TRBV5-1 and TRBJ2-3, the complete variable domain reads KAGVTQTPRYLIKTRGQQVTLSCSPISGHRSVSWYQQTPGQGLQFLFEYFSETQRNKGNFPGRFSGRQFSNSRSEMNVSTLELGDSALYLCASSLLSSTDTQYFGPGTRLTVL.

The chain is built from TRBV18 and TRBJ1-5, with 10 bases aligning to TRBD1. V lost 2 bases to trimming and J lost 5 bases; unmatched junction nucleotides: 3. Germline lookup yields CDR1 KGHSH and CDR2 LQKENI. CDR3 length: 15 residues. CDR3 nucleotides: TGTGCCAGCTCACCAAGGGACAGGGGCGATCAGCCCCAGCATTTT. Translated: CASSPRDRGDQPQHF.

This sequence joins TRBV18 and TRBJ1-3, with 10 bases that match TRBD1. This CDR3 has 15 residues. Looked up from germline, CDR1 is KGHSH and CDR2 is LQKENI. The trim removed 3 bases at V and 2 bases at J, leaving 1 base unmatched. The CDR3 is CASSPGQGAGNTIYF. The CDR3 region has the DNA TGTGCCAGCTCACCTGGACAGGGGGCTGGAAACACCATATATTTT.

The chain carries TRBV5-4 and TRBJ2-6; weak D call: TRBD1 (6 bases). With 5 bases removed from V and 2 bases from J, the gap between germline ends came to 11 bases. The CDR3 sequence is 15 residues long. Germline V lookup: CDR1 SGHNT, CDR2 YYREEE (reference sequence). This CDR3 is CASRRTATGANVLTF. The DNA of the CDR3 is TGTGCCAGCAGGCGGACAGCGACTGGGGCCAACGTCCTGACTTTC.

This chain uses TRBV6-5 with TRBJ2-7, with TRBD2 identical over 9 bases. Trimming removed 4 bases from V and 0 bases from J; junction bases left unmatched: 7. The CDR3 loop spans 16 amino acids. Per the germline V gene, CDR1 is MNHEY and CDR2 is SVGAGI. The chain's CDR3 is CASSSPSGTNSYEQYF. In DNA form, the CDR3 reads TGTGCCAGCAGTTCCCCTAGCGGGACAAACTCCTACGAGCAGTACTTC.

The V call is TRBV28, the J call TRBJ1-4; 8 bases are a match to TRBD1. CDR3 length: 15 amino acids. J was trimmed by 8 bases and V by 7 bases; bases with no gene match: 12. The germline CDR1 and CDR2 sequences are MDHEN and SYDVKM. The CDR3 DNA sequence: TGTGCCAGCACCCCAGCGGACAGGGTAGAGGAAAAACTGTTTTTT. It is translated as CASTPADRVEEKLFF.

V and J are TRBV5-4 and TRBJ2-5; 7 bases are shared with TRBD2. The J segment lost 0 bases and the V segment lost 4 bases, leaving 6 bases of the junction unmatched. This CDR3 spans 15 amino acids. The germline V gene encodes CDR1 SGHNT and CDR2 YYREEE (reference sequence). CDR3 sequence reads: CASSTGGSYQETQYF. In DNA form, the CDR3 reads TGTGCCAGCAGCACGGGGGGATCGTACCAAGAGACCCAGTACTTC.

This clone came up once. The CDR3 nucleotides read TGCGCCAGCAGTCGGGGTACAGGGGGAAACACCATATATTTT. Its translation: CASSRGTGGNTIYF. This rearrangement joins TRBV5-1 to TRBJ1-3, with D possibly TRBD1 on 6 matching bases. Trimming left V 5 bases short and J 4 bases short, with 13 bases between. Germline V gene lookup returns CDR1 SGHRS and CDR2 YFSETQ. The CDR3 has 14 amino acids.

J is TRBJ2-1 and V is TRBV27, with D possibly being TRBD2 (5 bases). Germline V gene data show CDR1 as MNHEY and CDR2 as SMNVEV (reference sequence). The CDR3 is 14 amino acids. V was shortened by 7 bases and J by 3 bases, with 13 bases between the two germline ends. Written as DNA, the CDR3 is TGTGCCAGCACGACAACTGGACTCTACAATGAGCAGTTCTTC. This sequence encodes CASTTTGLYNEQFF.

Ten or more counts support this clone. The rearrangement uses TRBV5-4 and TRBJ2-5; no definite D call. Trimming took off 1 base at V and 4 bases at J, with 8 bases between the two ends. Per germline, CDR1 SGHNT and CDR2 YYREEE (reference sequence). The CDR3 contains 13 residues. The CDR3 DNA follows: TGTGCCAGCAGCTTGCCTACGAGAGAGACCCAGTACTTC. This sequence encodes CASSLPTRETQYF.

In this sample, this clone turned up a few times. The junction differs from germline at one of its ends, possibly a read error. CDR3 in DNA: TGTGCTAGCAGCACCGGGACTAGCGGGAGGACGAGCTCCTACGAGCAGTACTTC. Translating it yields CASSTGTSGRTSSYEQYF. V is TRBV7-7 and J is TRBJ2-7; 15 bases agree with TRBD2. From germline, CDR1 is SSHAT and CDR2 FNYEAQ (reference sequence). The CDR3 spans 18 residues.

Points on this clone: Other DNA sequences in this sample translate to the same CDR3. V gene TRBV5-1 combines with J gene TRBJ1-5; no definite D call. Per the germline V gene, CDR1 is SGHRS and CDR2 is YFSETQ. The CDR3 covers 13 residues. Trimming removed 0 bases at V and 5 bases at J, with 6 bases between. The CDR3 coding sequence is TGCGCCAGCAGCTTGGGTAGAGATCAGCCCCAGCATTTT. Translation gives CASSLGRDQPQHF.

The chain has TRBV5-4 and TRBJ2-7; TRBD1 agrees at 8 bases. The CDR3 has 18 amino acids. Trimming at V came to 2 bases and at J to 2 bases, leaving 15 bases not matched to a gene. The V gene's germline CDR1 is SGHNT and CDR2 YYREEE (reference sequence). This chain's CDR3 is CASSLKYNLMDRAYEQYF. The CDR3 DNA is TGTGCCAGCAGCTTAAAATATAATCTCATGGACAGGGCCTACGAGCAGTACTTC.

The chain links TRBV19 to TRBJ2-4; possibly TRBD1 for D (6 bases). In germline, CDR1 is LNHDA, CDR2 SQIVND (reference sequence). The V end was cut by 6 bases, the J end by 0 bases, with 12 bases between. The CDR3 runs to 15 residues. CDR3 in DNA: TGTGCCAGTAGGGCAGGGGATATAGCCAAAAACATTCAGTACTTC. This sequence encodes CASRAGDIAKNIQYF.

This clone was observed a few times. V and J are TRBV5-1 and TRBJ2-5; TRBD2 matches at 14 bases. J was trimmed by 4 bases and V by 3 bases; bases with no gene match: 5. The CDR3 contains 16 residues. Per germline, CDR1 SGHRS and CDR2 YFSETQ. CDR3 amino acids: CASSSGTSGSRETQYF. DNA for the CDR3: TGCGCCAGCAGCTCAGGGACTAGCGGGAGTCGAGAGACCCAGTACTTC.

This clone was detected ten times or more. The chain combines TRBV7-8 with TRBJ1-5; TRBD1 matches at 10 bases. Germline CDR1 SGHVS, CDR2 FQNEAQ. The CDR3 sequence is 19 residues long. The V and J ends lost 5 bases and 2 bases, in that order; junction bases with no gene match: 15. The CDR3 sequence: CASSGRDRGWGRGNQPQHF. Written as DNA, the CDR3 is TGTGCCAGCAGCGGCCGGGACAGGGGTTGGGGTAGGGGCAATCAGCCCCAGCATTTT. Full variable domain (rest looked up from reference TRBV7-8 and TRBJ1-5): GAGVSQSPRYKVAKRGQDVALRCDPISGHVSLFWYQQALGQGPEFLTYFQNEAQLDKSGLPSDRFFAERPEGSVSTLKIQRTQQEDSAVYLCASSGRDRGWGRGNQPQHFGDGTRLSIL.

The chain joins TRBV18 to TRBJ2-1; D might be TRBD2 (5 bases). V lost 1 base and J 0 bases, leaving 7 bases between the germline ends. Germline V gives CDR1 KGHSH, CDR2 LQKENI. This CDR3 has 15 residues. The CDR3 here is CASSPRESSYNEQFF. Written as DNA, the CDR3 is TGTGCCAGCTCACCACGGGAGTCCTCCTACAATGAGCAGTTCTTC.

The chain has TRBV6-5 and TRBJ1-2; weak D call: TRBD1 (6 bases). Germline-derived CDR1 and CDR2 are MNHEY and SVGAGI. V lost 6 bases and J 4 bases, leaving 12 bases between the germline ends. This CDR3 comprises 13 residues. Here the CDR3 DNA reads TGTGCCAGCAGGACCCAGGGGAGCTATGGCTACACCTTC. This gives the protein CASRTQGSYGYTF.

This clone occurred a few times. The chain joins TRBV11-2 to TRBJ2-2; 16 nucleotides line up with TRBD2. This CDR3 region has 19 residues. Per germline, CDR1 SGHAT and CDR2 FQNNGV. The V gene end was trimmed by 1 base and the J gene end by 5 bases; junction bases not matched to a gene: 7. DNA for the CDR3: TGTGCCAGCAGCTTAGCGGGACTAGCGGGAGGGCCGCGAACCGGGGAGCTGTTTTTT. The encoded protein is CASSLAGLAGGPRTGELFF.